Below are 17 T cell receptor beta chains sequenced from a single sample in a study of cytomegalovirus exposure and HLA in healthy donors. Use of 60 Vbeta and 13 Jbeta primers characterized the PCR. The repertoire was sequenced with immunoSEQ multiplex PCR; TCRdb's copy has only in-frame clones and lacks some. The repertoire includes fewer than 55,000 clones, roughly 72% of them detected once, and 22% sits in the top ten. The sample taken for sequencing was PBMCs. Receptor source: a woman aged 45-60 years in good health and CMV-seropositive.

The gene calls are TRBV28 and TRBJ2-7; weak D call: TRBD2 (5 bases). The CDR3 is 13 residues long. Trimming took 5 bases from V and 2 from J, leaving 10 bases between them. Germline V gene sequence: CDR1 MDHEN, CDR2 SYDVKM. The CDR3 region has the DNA TGTGCCAGCAGTACGGGGATTCCCTACGAGCAGTACTTC. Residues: CASSTGIPYEQYF.

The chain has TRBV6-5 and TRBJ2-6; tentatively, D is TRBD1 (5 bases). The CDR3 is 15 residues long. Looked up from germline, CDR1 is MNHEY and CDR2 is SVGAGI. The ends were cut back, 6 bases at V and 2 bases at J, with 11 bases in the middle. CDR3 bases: TGTGCCAGCAGCCACCCAGGGACTGGGGCCAACGTCCTGACTTTC. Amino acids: CASSHPGTGANVLTF.

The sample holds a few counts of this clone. The CDR3 is CASSGRQGATEKLFF. CDR3 bases: TGTGCCAGCAGCGGCAGACAGGGCGCTACGGAAAAACTGTTTTTT. V is TRBV7-9 and J is TRBJ1-4, with TRBD1 matching over 7 bases. This CDR3 comprises 15 residues. CDR1 is SEHNR, CDR2 FQNEAQ, per germline (reference sequence). Unmatched junction bases numbered 11, after V lost 5 bases and J lost 8 bases.

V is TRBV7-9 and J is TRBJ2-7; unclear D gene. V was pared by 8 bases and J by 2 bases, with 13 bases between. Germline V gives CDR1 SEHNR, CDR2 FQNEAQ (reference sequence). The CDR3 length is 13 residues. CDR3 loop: CASGWSDTYEQYF. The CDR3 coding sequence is TGTGCCAGCGGTTGGTCAGATACCTACGAGCAGTACTTC.

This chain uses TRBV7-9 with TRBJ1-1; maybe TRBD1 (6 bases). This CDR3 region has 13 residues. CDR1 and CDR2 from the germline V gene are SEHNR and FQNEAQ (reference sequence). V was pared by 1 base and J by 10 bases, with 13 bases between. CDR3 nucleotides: TGTGCCAGCAGCTTAGATCCCCGACAGGTAGCTTTCTTT. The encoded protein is CASSLDPRQVAFF. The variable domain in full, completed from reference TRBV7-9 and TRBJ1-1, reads DTGVSQNPRHKITKRGQNVTFRCDPISEHNRLYWYRQTLGQGPEFLTYFQNEAQLEKSRLLSDRFSAERPKGSFSTLEIQRTEQGDSAMYLCASSLDPRQVAFFGQGTRLTVV.

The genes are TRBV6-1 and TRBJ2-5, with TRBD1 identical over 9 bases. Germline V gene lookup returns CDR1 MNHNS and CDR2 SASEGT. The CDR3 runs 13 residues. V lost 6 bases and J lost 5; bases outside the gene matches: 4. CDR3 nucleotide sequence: TGTGCCAGCAGCGAGGACAGGGGCGAGACCCAGTACTTC. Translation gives CASSEDRGETQYF.

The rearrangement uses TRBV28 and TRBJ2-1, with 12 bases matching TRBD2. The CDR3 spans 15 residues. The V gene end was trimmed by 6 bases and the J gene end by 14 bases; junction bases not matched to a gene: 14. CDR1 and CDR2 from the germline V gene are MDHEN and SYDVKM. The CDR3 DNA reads TGTGCCAGCAGATCCGGGACTAGCGGGTCCTCCCGGGAGTTCTTC. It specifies CASRSGTSGSSREFF.

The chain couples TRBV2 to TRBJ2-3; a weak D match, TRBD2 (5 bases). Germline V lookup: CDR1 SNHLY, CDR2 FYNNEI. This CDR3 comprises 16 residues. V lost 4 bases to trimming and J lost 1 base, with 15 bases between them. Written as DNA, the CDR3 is TGTGCCAGCAGTGCCTCCGTCGAGGGAGGCACAGATACGCAGTATTTT. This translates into CASSASVEGGTDTQYF.

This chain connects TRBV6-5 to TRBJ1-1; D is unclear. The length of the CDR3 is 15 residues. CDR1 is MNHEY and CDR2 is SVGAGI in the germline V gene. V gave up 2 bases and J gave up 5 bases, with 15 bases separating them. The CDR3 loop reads CASSYVPGWKTEAFF. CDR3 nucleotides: TGTGCCAGCAGTTACGTCCCAGGTTGGAAGACTGAAGCTTTCTTT.

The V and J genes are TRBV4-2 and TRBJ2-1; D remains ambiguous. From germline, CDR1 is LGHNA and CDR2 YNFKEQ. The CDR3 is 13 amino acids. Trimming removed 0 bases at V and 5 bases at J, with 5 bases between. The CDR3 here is CASSQDVDNEQFF. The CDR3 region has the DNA TGTGCCAGCAGCCAAGACGTTGACAATGAGCAGTTCTTC.

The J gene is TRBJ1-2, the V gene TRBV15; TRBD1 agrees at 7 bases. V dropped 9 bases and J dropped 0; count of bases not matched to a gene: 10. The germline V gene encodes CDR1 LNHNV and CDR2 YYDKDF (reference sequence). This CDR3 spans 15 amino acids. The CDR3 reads CATRDSGSTNYGYTF. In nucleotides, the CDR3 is TGTGCCACACGGGACAGTGGGAGTACTAACTATGGCTACACCTTC.

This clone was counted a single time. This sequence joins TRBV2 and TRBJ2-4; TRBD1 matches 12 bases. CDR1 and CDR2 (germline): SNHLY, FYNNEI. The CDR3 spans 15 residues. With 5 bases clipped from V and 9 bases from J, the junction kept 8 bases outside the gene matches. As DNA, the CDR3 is TGTGCCAGCAGTCTGGGACAGGGGGCTTCGGCCATTCAGTACTTC. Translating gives CASSLGQGASAIQYF.

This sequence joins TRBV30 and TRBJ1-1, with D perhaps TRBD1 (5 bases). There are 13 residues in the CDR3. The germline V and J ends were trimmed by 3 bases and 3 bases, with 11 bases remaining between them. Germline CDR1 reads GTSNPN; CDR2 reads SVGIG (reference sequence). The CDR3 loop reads CAWSKGADTEAFF. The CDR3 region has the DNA TGTGCCTGGAGCAAAGGGGCCGACACTGAAGCTTTCTTT.

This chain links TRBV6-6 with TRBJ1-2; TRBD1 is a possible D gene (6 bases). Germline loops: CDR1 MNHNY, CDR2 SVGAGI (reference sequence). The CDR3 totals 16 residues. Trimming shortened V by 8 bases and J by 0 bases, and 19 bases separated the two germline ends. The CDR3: CASLNGGGITNYGYTF. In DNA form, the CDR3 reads TGTGCCAGCCTCAACGGCGGGGGCATAACTAACTATGGCTACACCTTC.

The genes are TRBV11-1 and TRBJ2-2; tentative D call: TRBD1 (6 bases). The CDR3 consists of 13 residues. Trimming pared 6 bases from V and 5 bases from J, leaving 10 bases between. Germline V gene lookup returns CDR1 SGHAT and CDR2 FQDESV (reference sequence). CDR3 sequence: CASSSTGTGELFF. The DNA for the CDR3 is TGTGCCAGCAGTTCAACAGGGACCGGGGAGCTGTTTTTT.

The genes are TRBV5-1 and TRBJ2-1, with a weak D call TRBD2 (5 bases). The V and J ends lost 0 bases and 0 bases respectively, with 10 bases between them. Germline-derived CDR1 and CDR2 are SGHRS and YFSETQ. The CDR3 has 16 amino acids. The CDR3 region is CASSLGDYSSYNEQFF. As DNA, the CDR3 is TGCGCCAGCAGCTTGGGTGACTACAGCTCCTACAATGAGCAGTTCTTC. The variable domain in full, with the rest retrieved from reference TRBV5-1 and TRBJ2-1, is KAGVTQTPRYLIKTRGQQVTLSCSPISGHRSVSWYQQTPGQGLQFLFEYFSETQRNKGNFPGRFSGRQFSNSRSEMNVSTLELGDSALYLCASSLGDYSSYNEQFFGPGTRLTVL.

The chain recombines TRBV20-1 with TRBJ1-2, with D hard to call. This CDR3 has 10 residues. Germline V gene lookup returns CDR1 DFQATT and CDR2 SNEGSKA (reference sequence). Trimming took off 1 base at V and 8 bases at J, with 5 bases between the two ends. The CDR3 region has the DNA TGCAGTGCTAGAGTCCCGGGCTACACCTTC. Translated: CSARVPGYTF.